This T cell receptor (beta chain) is drawn from a study of blood T cell repertoires in COVID-19. Across the study: From the United States, Italy and Spain came samples of acute and convalescent COVID-19. Sources were T cells, B-cell-depleted T cells, or PBMCs; the material itself was cDNA or gDNA.

Original processing methods: How many nucleated cells were present was estimated from reference gene primer amplification. Generated by immunoSEQ multiplex PCR, the TCRdb table keeps only in-frame clones and is missing some. V, J and clone size reflect that table, while D and trimming were determined from the DNA. The data contain approximately 230,000 clones, roughly 88% of them seen just once; the ten biggest clones take up around 6.6%. The CDR3 loop spans 18 amino acids. Per germline, CDR1 WNHNN and CDR2 SYGVQD (reference sequence). V lost 4 bases to trimming and J lost 7 bases; unmatched junction nucleotides: 13. Seattle researchers signed up patients amid active infection and tracked them longitudinally.

The J gene is TRBJ2-1, the V gene TRBV10-1; 13 bases match TRBD2. Material: peripheral blood. This sequence was found in a woman between 25 and 40 years old with COVID-19, enrolled during active disease. CDR3 nucleotides: TGCGCCAGCAGTGCTCGAGAACTAGCGGGAGGGTCTACAAATGAGCAGTTCTTC. It yields the protein CASSARELAGGSTNEQFF.